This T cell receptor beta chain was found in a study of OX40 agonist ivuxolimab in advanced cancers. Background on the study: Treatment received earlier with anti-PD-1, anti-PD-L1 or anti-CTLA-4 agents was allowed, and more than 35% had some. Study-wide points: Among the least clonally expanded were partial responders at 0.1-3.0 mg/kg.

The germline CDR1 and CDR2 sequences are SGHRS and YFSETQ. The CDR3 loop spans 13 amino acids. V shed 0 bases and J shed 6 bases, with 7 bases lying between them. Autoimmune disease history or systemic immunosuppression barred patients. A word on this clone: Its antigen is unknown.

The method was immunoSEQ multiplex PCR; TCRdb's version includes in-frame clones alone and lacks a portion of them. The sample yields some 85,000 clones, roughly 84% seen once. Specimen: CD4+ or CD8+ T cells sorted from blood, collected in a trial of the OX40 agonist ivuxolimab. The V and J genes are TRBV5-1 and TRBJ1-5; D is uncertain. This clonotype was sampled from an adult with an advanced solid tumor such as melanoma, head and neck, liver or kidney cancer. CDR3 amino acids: CASSLVGGQPQHF. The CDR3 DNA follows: TGCGCCAGCAGCTTGGTCGGCGGTCAGCCCCAGCATTTT.